This T cell receptor (beta chain) was profiled in a study of T-cell reconstitution after alpha-beta-depleted transplantation in children. Points from the study as a whole: One year post-transplant, T-cell counts and diversity were largely derived from T cells produced anew. In patients about two months after transplant, alpha-beta T cells reportedly arose from several hundred expanded graft clones. After transplant, high TCRbeta diversity at day 60 in some patients arose from surviving recipient T cells and thymic progenitors.

In germline, CDR1 is SGHRS, CDR2 YFSETQ. The CDR3 is made up of 12 amino acids. Trimming took 4 bases from V and 7 from J, leaving 8 bases between them. Preparation of the TCRbeta library was carried out with unique molecular identifiers. MiXCR, applied by TCRdb to the PCR reads, yields one record per CDR3 protein. The table records around 100,000 distinct CDR3 sequences, roughly 7.1% of them present only once. This clonotype has at least ten counts. The antigen is not known. This TCR was recovered from a boy younger than 10 with acute lymphoblastic leukemia, due to receive a stem cell transplant. The source was PBMCs, collected before TCRalphabeta/CD19-depleted stem cell transplant. The genes are TRBV5-1 and TRBJ2-2, with a tentative D call TRBD1 (5 bases). The CDR3 nucleotides are TGCGCCAGCAGCCCGGACATCGGGGAGCTGTTTTTT. Its protein is CASSPDIGELFF.